This T cell receptor beta chain was sequenced in a study of identifying expanded T cells in peripheral blood. This CDR3 has 14 residues. With 3 bases removed from V and 5 bases from J, the gap between germline ends came to 16 bases. The germline V gene has CDR1 SQVTM and CDR2 ANQGSEA. Libraries were prepared by immunoSEQ multiplex PCR; TCRdb keeps only in-frame clonotypes and omits some of them. The data show approximately 100,000 clones, around 89% seen once. The rearrangement uses TRBV29-1 and TRBJ1-2; perhaps TRBD1 as D (6 bases). The source material was blood. The sequence came from a person aged 18 to 69 in good health. The CDR3: CSVDRGGTVYGYTF. The CDR3 DNA reads as TGCAGCGTTGATAGGGGGGGGACCGTTTATGGCTACACCTTC.